One sample yielded the 26 T cell receptor beta chains listed below, sequenced in a study of blood T cells in healthy people across ages. Together with a sample-barcoded 5' primer, a J-beta primer mix was included in a second PCR lasting about 6 to 11 cycles. TCRdb used MiXCR to reprocess the 5' RACE reads, holding one entry per CDR3 protein. Of under 850,000 distinct CDR3 sequences in the sample, under 40% are singletons; the top ten hold 13%. Sequencing input: blood. The receptors come from a man aged 18 to 29 in good health.

V usage is TRBV9 and J usage is TRBJ2-4; TRBD1 matches at 10 bases. Matching the DNA end better, TRBJ2-7 makes the J call doubtful. The CDR3 length is 15 residues. Germline assignment: CDR1 SGDLS and CDR2 YYNGEE. The DNA for the CDR3 is TGTGCCAGCAGCGTAGCAACGGGACAGGGGTACGAGCAGTACTTC. Translating it yields CASSVATGQGYEQYF.

The chain links TRBV7-2 to TRBJ2-5, with 9 bases fitting TRBD2. Germline-derived CDR1 and CDR2 are SGHTA and FQGNSA. With 3 bases clipped from V and 5 bases from J, the junction kept 16 bases outside the gene matches. There are 18 residues in the CDR3. CDR3: CASSFRGGDRQFGETQYF. DNA of the CDR3: TGTGCCAGCAGCTTCCGCGGGGGGGACAGACAGTTTGGGGAGACCCAGTACTTC.

The chain uses TRBV4-1 and TRBJ1-1, with a possible D match to TRBD1 (5 bases). Looked up from germline, CDR1 is MGHRA and CDR2 is YSYEKL. The CDR3 has 17 residues. Trimming shortened V by 4 bases and J by 0 bases, and 18 bases separated the two germline ends. Here the CDR3 DNA reads TGCGCCAGCAGCCCTCCTCTTTATGGGGCCATGAACACTGAAGCTTTCTTT. This codes for CASSPPLYGAMNTEAFF.

The genes are TRBV7-2 and TRBJ2-1, with D tentatively TRBD1 (5 bases). The end of the DNA is better explained by TRBJ2-7, so the J call may be wrong. The CDR3 loop spans 14 amino acids. Germline V gives CDR1 SGHTA, CDR2 FQGNSA. The CDR3 loop reads CASTNKTVINEQYF. The CDR3 bases are TGTGCCAGCACCAACAAGACAGTAATCAATGAGCAGTACTTC.

The chain recombines TRBV28 with TRBJ2-7, with 8 bases lining up with TRBD2. CDR3 size: 14 residues. Germline V gene sequence: CDR1 MDHEN, CDR2 SYDVKM. V dropped 4 bases and J dropped 3; count of bases not matched to a gene: 5. CDR3 protein: CASSSNGRGYEQYF. In DNA, the CDR3 is TGTGCCAGCAGTTCCAACGGGAGGGGCTACGAGCAGTACTTC.

A remark on this clonotype: Compared with germline, one end of the junction differs, possibly owing to a read error. J is TRBJ1-1 and V is TRBV18; the D is unclear. The CDR3 spans 13 residues. CDR1 and CDR2 (germline): KGHSH, LQKENI. CDR3 nucleotide sequence: TGTGCCAGCTCACCACTGGACGACACCGAAGCTTTCTTT. Translating it yields CASSPLDDTEAFF.

J is TRBJ2-3 and V is TRBV28; 7 nucleotides agree with TRBD1. The germline gives CDR1 MDHEN, CDR2 SYDVKM. The CDR3 has 16 residues. Trimming at V came to 4 bases and at J to 4 bases, leaving 11 bases not matched to a gene. CDR3 DNA sequence: TGTGCCAGCAGTTCCTCTGGACAGGTAGCCCCAGATACGCAGTATTTT. As protein: CASSSSGQVAPDTQYF.

For this clonotype: Possible read error: a much larger clone is one base away. The chain uses TRBV6-2 or TRBV6-3 and TRBJ2-1; 9 bases line up with TRBD1. The CDR3 has 15 residues. Germline CDR1 MNHEY, CDR2 SVGEGT. The chain's CDR3 is CANSYPRGQGLQQFF. CDR3 nucleotides: TGTGCCAACAGTTACCCCAGGGGACAGGGCCTACAGCAGTTCTTC.

V and J are TRBV2 and TRBJ2-5; 11 bases align to TRBD1. This CDR3 contains 15 residues. CDR1 and CDR2 from the germline V gene are SNHLY and FYNNEI. Germline trimming cut 8 bases from V and 5 bases from J; bases unmatched to any gene: 10. DNA of the CDR3: TGTGCCAGCCCGACCGGGACAGGGGGTCTGGAGACCCAGTACTTC. Its protein is CASPTGTGGLETQYF.

As for this clonotype: A much larger clonotype is one base distant, so this may be a read error. J is TRBJ2-5 and V is TRBV5-1, with D possibly matching TRBD2 (5 bases). This CDR3 region has 15 residues. Germline-derived CDR1 and CDR2 are SGHRS and YFSETQ. Trimming left V 4 bases short and J 11 bases short, with 24 bases between. This CDR3 reads CASSPAPPGLGEQYF. DNA for the CDR3: TGCGCCAGCAGCCCGGCGCCCCCGGGGTTAGGTGAGCAGTACTTC.

This clonotype was seen only a few times. This chain connects TRBV20-1 to TRBJ2-3, with D tentatively TRBD1 (5 bases). Germline V gene sequence: CDR1 DFQATT, CDR2 SNEGSKA (reference sequence). The CDR3 totals 14 residues. V was clipped by 4 bases and J by 2 bases, with 13 bases between them. This CDR3 is CSANHRSPTDTQYF. The CDR3 DNA follows: TGCAGTGCTAACCACAGGAGCCCCACAGATACGCAGTATTTT.

The chain recombines TRBV6-6 with TRBJ2-7; D not certain. This CDR3 has 14 residues. Trimming left V 7 bases short and J 2 bases short, with 15 bases between. Germline V gives CDR1 MNHNY, CDR2 SVGAGI (reference sequence). The CDR3 is CASTLRSATYEQYF. CDR3 sequence (DNA): TGTGCCAGCACCCTACGGTCTGCCACCTACGAGCAGTACTTC.

This clonotype was seen repeatedly, ten times or more. This chain connects TRBV15 to TRBJ2-5; D unresolved. This CDR3 has 13 amino acids. Trimming stripped 0 bases from V and 11 bases from J, with 13 bases between. CDR1 is LNHNV, CDR2 YYDKDF, per germline (reference sequence). CDR3 nucleotides: TGTGCCACCAGCAGAGATCGAGGTTCTGAGCAGTACTTC. This sequence encodes CATSRDRGSEQYF.

With regard to this clonotype: Possible read error: a much larger clone is one base away. The rearrangement links TRBV7-9 to TRBJ1-4; D is possibly TRBD1 (6 bases). V was shortened by 5 bases and J by 5 bases, with 12 bases between the two germline ends. The CDR3 consists of 14 residues. Germline loops: CDR1 SEHNR, CDR2 FQNEAQ (reference sequence). The CDR3: CASSVRGENEKLFF. The DNA for the CDR3 is TGTGCCAGCAGCGTAAGGGGGGAGAATGAAAAACTGTTTTTT.

The chain is built from TRBV12-3 or TRBV12-4 and TRBJ1-1, with D perhaps TRBD1 (5 bases). The V end was cut by 6 bases, the J end by 0 bases, with 20 bases between. The CDR3 covers 17 residues. The CDR3 loop is CASRLTYQGRVNTEAFF. CDR3 coding DNA: TGTGCCAGCAGGTTAACGTATCAGGGTCGTGTGAACACTGAAGCTTTCTTT.

The rearrangement uses TRBV9 and TRBJ1-4, with TRBD1 matching 8 bases. V shed 7 bases, J shed 3 bases, and the junction held 8 bases outside the gene matches. Germline CDR1 reads SGDLS; CDR2 reads YYNGEE. CDR3 length: 15 amino acids. For the CDR3, the DNA is TGTGCCAGCGGCGACAGGGGAGCAGCTAATGAAAAACTGTTTTTT. It yields the protein CASGDRGAANEKLFF.

This chain links TRBV25-1 with TRBJ2-3; TRBD2 aligns across 9 bases. The CDR3 runs to 18 residues. Germline lookup yields CDR1 MGHDK and CDR2 SYGVNS. V shed 4 bases, J shed 3 bases, and the junction held 14 bases outside the gene matches. The CDR3 here is CASSANGVERGVTDTQYF. The CDR3 DNA sequence: TGTGCCAGCAGTGCCAATGGGGTAGAGCGGGGGGTTACAGATACGCAGTATTTT.

Ten or more counts support this clonotype. The rearrangement uses TRBV29-1 and TRBJ1-2; D is uncertain. The CDR3 has 11 amino acids. With 6 bases removed from V and 4 bases from J, the gap between germline ends came to 9 bases. Germline CDR1 is SQVTM and CDR2 is ANQGSEA. The CDR3 is CSVRDTYGYTF. CDR3 sequence (DNA): TGCAGCGTGAGAGACACCTATGGCTACACCTTC.

The rearrangement uses TRBV12-3 or TRBV12-4 and TRBJ1-2; the match to TRBD1 covers 8 bases. The V gene end was trimmed by 3 bases and the J gene end by 7 bases; junction bases not matched to a gene: 13. The CDR3 extends over 16 amino acids. CDR3 protein: CASSFPPTGVTGGYTF. CDR3 nucleotide sequence: TGTGCCAGCAGTTTTCCCCCGACAGGGGTTACGGGTGGCTACACCTTC.

This clonotype has a handful of counts. CDR3 protein: CASSSDRAGEQYF. CDR3 nucleotide sequence: TGTGCCAGCAGCTCCGACAGGGCCGGCGAGCAGTACTTC. The gene calls are TRBV12-3 or TRBV12-4 and TRBJ2-7; 7 nucleotides line up with TRBD1. This CDR3 has 13 amino acids. Germline trimming cut 6 bases from V and 6 bases from J; bases unmatched to any gene: 8.

The chain joins TRBV28 to TRBJ2-5, with 11 bases lining up with TRBD2. Germline CDR1 is MDHEN and CDR2 is SYDVKM. Germline trimming cut 4 bases from V and 2 bases from J; bases unmatched to any gene: 12. The CDR3 is made up of 18 amino acids. The CDR3 here is CASSYQLAGGQPQETQYF. CDR3 DNA: TGTGCCAGCAGTTACCAGCTAGCGGGGGGACAGCCACAAGAGACCCAGTACTTC.

This clonotype has a handful of counts. An end of the junction does not agree with germline; a read error may underlie this. The chain couples TRBV3-1 to TRBJ2-7; weak D call: TRBD2 (5 bases). The CDR3 spans 14 residues. Germline V gene data show CDR1 as LGHDT and CDR2 as YNNKEL (reference sequence). The CDR3 region is CASSQVRDSYEQYF. Here the CDR3 DNA reads TGTGCCAGTAGCCAAGTGAGGGACTCCTACGAGCAGTACTTC.

The V gene is TRBV20-1, the J gene TRBJ2-1; D is unclear. CDR1 is DFQATT and CDR2 is SNEGSKA in the germline V gene (reference sequence). V was pared by 1 base and J by 9 bases, with 10 bases between. The CDR3 totals 12 residues. The CDR3 region has the DNA TGCAGTGCTAGAGCCAATTCCCGTGAGCAGTTCTTC. Translation gives CSARANSREQFF.

This clonotype was seen more than once but under ten times. The chain is built from TRBV6-2 or TRBV6-3 and TRBJ1-5; 8 nucleotides agree with TRBD1. V shed 2 bases and J 3 bases; nucleotides not matched to a gene: 6. There are 16 residues in the CDR3. Germline assignment: CDR1 MNHEY and CDR2 SVGEGT. This CDR3 is CASSYPGTGANQPQHF. The DNA of the CDR3 is TGTGCCAGCAGTTACCCTGGGACAGGCGCCAATCAGCCCCAGCATTTT.

This clonotype was seen repeatedly, ten times or more. The rearrangement links TRBV20-1 to TRBJ2-5, with D unclear. V dropped 1 base and J dropped 5 bases, with 8 bases sitting between them. Germline V gives CDR1 DFQATT, CDR2 SNEGSKA (reference sequence). There are 12 residues in the CDR3. CDR3 in amino acids: CSARVGYETQYF. The DNA for the CDR3 is TGCAGTGCTAGAGTGGGATACGAGACCCAGTACTTC.

This chain uses TRBV29-1 with TRBJ2-6; no definite D call. The CDR3 has 13 residues. V was clipped by 6 bases and J by 1 base, with 7 bases between them. CDR1 is SQVTM and CDR2 is ANQGSEA in the germline V gene. CDR3 sequence (DNA): TGCAGCGTCAACTTATCTGGGGCCAACGTCCTGACTTTC. Its protein is CSVNLSGANVLTF.